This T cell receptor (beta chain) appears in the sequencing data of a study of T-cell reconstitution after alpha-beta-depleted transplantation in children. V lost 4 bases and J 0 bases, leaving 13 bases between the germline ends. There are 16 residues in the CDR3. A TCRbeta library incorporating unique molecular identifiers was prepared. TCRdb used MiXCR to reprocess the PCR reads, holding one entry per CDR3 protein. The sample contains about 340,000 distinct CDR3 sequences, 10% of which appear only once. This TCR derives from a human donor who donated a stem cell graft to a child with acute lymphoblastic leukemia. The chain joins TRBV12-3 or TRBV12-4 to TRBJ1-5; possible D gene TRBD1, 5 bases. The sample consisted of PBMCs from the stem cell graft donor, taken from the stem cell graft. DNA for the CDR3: TGTGCCAGCAGTTCTTCCCGGGACGATAGCAATCAGCCCCAGCATTTT. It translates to CASSSSRDDSNQPQHF.